In this sample, the clone carrying this TCR beta chain turned up a few times. Antigen: not known. This entry is derived from a study of vaccination and CD4 T cells after COVID-19. Study-level background: Median time from second vaccine dose to sampling was approximately 74 days (14 to 241). The stimulating agents, overlapping spike peptides, came from SARS-CoV-2, HCoV-NL63, HCoV-OC43 and HCoV-229E.

This sample's treatment: approximately 9-day PBMC culture with coronavirus spike peptide pools or control peptides (ViraFEST assay). Those CD4+ T cells from the unexposed donor predate the COVID-19 pandemic (2011-2018). Sequencing of cultured CD4+ T cell DNA used the Oncomine TCR Beta short-read assay. The authors extracted genomic DNA from cultured CD4+ T cells. TCRdb independently ran MiXCR on the PCR reads; one entry per CDR3 protein. The sample contains about 11,000 distinct CDR3 sequences, 25% to 35% of which appear only once. What was sequenced was CD4+ T cells from blood, cultured in vitro. This receptor was obtained from a human donor in good health.

DNA of the CDR3: TGTGCCAGTAGTATAACATGGACAGGGACCAACGAGCAGTACTTC. This encodes CASSITWTGTNEQYF. This sequence joins TRBV19 and TRBJ2-7, with 8 bases that match TRBD1. CDR1 is LNHDA and CDR2 is SQIVND in the germline V gene (reference sequence). J was trimmed by 5 bases and V by 2 bases; bases with no gene match: 8. The CDR3 runs to 15 residues.